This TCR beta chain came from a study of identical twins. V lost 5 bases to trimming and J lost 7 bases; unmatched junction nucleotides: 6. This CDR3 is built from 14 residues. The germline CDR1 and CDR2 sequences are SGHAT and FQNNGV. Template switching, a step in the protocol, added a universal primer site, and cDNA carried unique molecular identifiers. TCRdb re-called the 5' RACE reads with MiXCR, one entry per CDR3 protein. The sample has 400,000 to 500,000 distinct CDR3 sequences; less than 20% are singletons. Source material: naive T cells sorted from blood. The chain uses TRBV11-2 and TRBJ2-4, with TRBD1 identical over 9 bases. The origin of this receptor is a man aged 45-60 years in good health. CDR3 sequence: CASSPAGTGNIQYF. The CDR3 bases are TGTGCCAGCAGCCCTGCCGGGACAGGGAACATTCAGTACTTC.